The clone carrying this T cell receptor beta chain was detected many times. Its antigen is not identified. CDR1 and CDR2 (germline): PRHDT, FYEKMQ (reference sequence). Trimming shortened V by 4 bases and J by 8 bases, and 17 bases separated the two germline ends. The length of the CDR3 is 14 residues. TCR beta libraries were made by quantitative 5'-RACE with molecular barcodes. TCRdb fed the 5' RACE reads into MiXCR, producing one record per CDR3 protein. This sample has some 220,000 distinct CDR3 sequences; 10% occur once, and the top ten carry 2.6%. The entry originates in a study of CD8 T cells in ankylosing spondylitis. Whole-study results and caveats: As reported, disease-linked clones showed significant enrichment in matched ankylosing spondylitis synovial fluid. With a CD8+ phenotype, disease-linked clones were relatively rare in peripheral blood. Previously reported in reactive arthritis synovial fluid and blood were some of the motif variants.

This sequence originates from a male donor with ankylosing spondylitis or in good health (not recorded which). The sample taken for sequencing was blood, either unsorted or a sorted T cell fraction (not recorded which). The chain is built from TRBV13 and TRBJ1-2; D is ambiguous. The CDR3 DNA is TGTGCCAGCAGCTCCGCACCGTTCGAATCCGGCTACACCTTC. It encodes CASSSAPFESGYTF.